This TCR beta chain derives from a study of technical replicates of blood from a few donors. CDR3 length: 16 residues. Germline trimming cut 0 bases from V and 3 bases from J; bases unmatched to any gene: 5. Germline V gene lookup returns CDR1 SGDLS and CDR2 YYNGEE. The method was immunoSEQ multiplex PCR; TCRdb's version includes in-frame clones alone and lacks a portion of them. The table lists 80,000 to 100,000 clones, about 90% of them singletons, with approximately 0.25% in the top ten. The TCR originated in a human donor in good health. Sequenced sample: T cells isolated from PBMCs. The chain couples TRBV9 to TRBJ2-5; 10 bases are a match to TRBD2. The CDR3 sequence: CASSVGLAGGKETQYF. CDR3 coding DNA: TGTGCCAGCAGCGTAGGTTTAGCGGGGGGCAAAGAGACCCAGTACTTC.